This T cell receptor (beta chain) was captured in a study of blood T cell repertoires in COVID-19. The wider study: From T cells, B-cell-depleted T cells, or PBMCs came the material, which was cDNA or gDNA.

This clone was seen a handful of times. Per the original data handling: Using reference gene primer amplification, nucleated cell counts were estimated. Using immunoSEQ multiplex PCR, the repertoire was profiled, and TCRdb retains in-frame clones only, with some absent. V, J and clone size reflect that table, while D and trimming were determined from the DNA. There are around 130,000 clones in the sample; about 87% occur only once, and roughly 5% lies in the top ten. The CDR3 extends over 14 amino acids. V was clipped by 2 bases and J by 8 bases; unmatched bases: 2. Germline assignment: CDR1 LGHNA and CDR2 YNFKEQ.

This TCR was recovered from a human donor in a cohort sampled during active COVID-19. The chain recombines TRBV4-2 with TRBJ1-6; 8 bases match TRBD1. Sequenced sample: peripheral blood. The CDR3 DNA reads TGTGCCAGCAGCCAAAACAGGGGGGATTCACCCCTCCACTTT. Its translation is CASSQNRGDSPLHF.